This T cell receptor beta chain was identified during a study of cytomegalovirus exposure and HLA in healthy donors. Across the study: An early release of data contained approximately 80 million unique TCRs, which came from HLA-typed donors. Broader study findings: Sequences of the TCR beta chain were said to predict the HLA-A and HLA-B alleles of most subjects accurately. Versus the approximately 720-donor mean, an Asian-associated ancestry cluster reportedly showed fewer N-insertions in a later analysis.

About this clone: The antigen is unknown.

The PCR was carried out with 60 Vbeta primers and 13 Jbeta primers. The method was immunoSEQ multiplex PCR; TCRdb's version includes in-frame clones alone and lacks a portion of them. Here the sample spans some 110,000 clones, around three quarters being singletons. The sequenced sample was PBMCs. The sequence derives from a man between 25 and 39 years old in good health and CMV-seropositive.

CDR3 amino acids: CASSQGTGVMNTEAFF. The CDR3 bases are TGTGCCAGCAGCCAGGGGACAGGGGTAATGAACACTGAAGCTTTCTTT. V gene TRBV14 combines with J gene TRBJ1-1; 10 positions match TRBD1. The CDR3 is 16 amino acids. V dropped 3 bases and J dropped 0; count of bases not matched to a gene: 4. CDR1 is SGHDN, CDR2 FVKESK, per germline.